This entry describes one T cell receptor (beta chain). The source of the sample is a study of cytomegalovirus exposure and HLA in healthy donors. The PCR made use of 60 Vbeta and 13 Jbeta primers. Sequencing was performed with immunoSEQ multiplex PCR; in TCRdb, only in-frame clones are kept and a portion is missing. The profile shows approximately 90,000 clones, about 80% of them singletons. This receptor was obtained from a man in his forties or fifties in good health and CMV-seronegative. The specimen was PBMCs.

For the CDR3, the DNA is TGTGCCAGCAGTTCGCCCCGGGACAGCCAAGAGACCCAGTACTTC. Amino acid sequence: CASSSPRDSQETQYF. The J gene is TRBJ2-5, the V gene TRBV6-5, with 7 bases that match TRBD1. J gave up 1 base and V 4 bases, and 6 bases lay outside the gene matches. The CDR3 sequence is 15 residues long. Per germline, CDR1 MNHEY and CDR2 SVGAGI.